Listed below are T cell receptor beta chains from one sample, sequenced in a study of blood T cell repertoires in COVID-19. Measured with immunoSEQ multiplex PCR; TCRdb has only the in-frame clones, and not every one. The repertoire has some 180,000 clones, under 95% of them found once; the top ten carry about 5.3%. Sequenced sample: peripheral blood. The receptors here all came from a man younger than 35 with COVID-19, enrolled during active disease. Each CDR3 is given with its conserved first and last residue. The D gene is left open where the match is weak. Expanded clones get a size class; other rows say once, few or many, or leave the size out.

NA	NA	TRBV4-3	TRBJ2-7	CASSPGTQDYEQYF	TGCGCCAGCAGCCCCGGGACTCAGGACTACGAGCAGTACTTC
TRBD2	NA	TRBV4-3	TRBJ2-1	CASSPTMREGHYNEQFF	TGCGCCAGCAGCCCAACGATGCGGGAGGGCCACTACAATGAGCAGTTCTTC
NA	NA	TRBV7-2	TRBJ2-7	CASSLVGGNSHYEQYF	TGTGCCAGCAGCTTAGTTGGAGGAAACAGTCACTACGAGCAGTACTTC
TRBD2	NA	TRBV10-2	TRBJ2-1	CASRRGLVGSYNEQFF	TGCGCCAGCAGGAGGGGACTAGTCGGTTCCTACAATGAGCAGTTCTTC
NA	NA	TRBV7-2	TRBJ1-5	CASSPTGDYQPQHF	TGTGCCAGCAGCCCGACGGGGGATTATCAGCCCCAGCATTTT
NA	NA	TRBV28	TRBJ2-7	CASRVAPTYEQYF	TGTGCCAGCAGGGTGGCCCCGACCTACGAGCAGTACTTC
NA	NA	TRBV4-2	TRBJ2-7	CASSPWRAYEQYF	TGTGCCAGCAGCCCTTGGAGAGCCTACGAGCAGTACTTC
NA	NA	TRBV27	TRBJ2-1	CASSLTGSSYNEQFF	TGTGCCAGCAGTTTAACCGGGAGCTCCTACAATGAGCAGTTCTTC
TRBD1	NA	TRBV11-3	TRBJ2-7	CASSLGTGVVSEQYF	TGTGCCAGCAGCTTAGGGACAGGGGTGGTCTCCGAGCAGTACTTC
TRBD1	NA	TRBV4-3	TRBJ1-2	CASSQAGQGDYGYTF	TGCGCCAGCAGCCAGGCGGGGCAGGGGGACTATGGCTACACCTTC
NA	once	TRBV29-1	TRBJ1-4	CSVEDLSSATNEKLLF	TGCAGCGTTGAAGATTTAAGCAGCGCAACTAATGAAAAACTGCTTTTT
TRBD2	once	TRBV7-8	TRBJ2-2	CASSFMTSGYTGELFF	TGTGCCAGCAGCTTTATGACTAGCGGTTACACCGGGGAGCTGTTTTTT
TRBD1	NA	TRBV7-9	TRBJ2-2	CASLLGSTGGRTGELFF	TGTGCCAGTCTCCTAGGGTCGACAGGGGGCAGGACCGGGGAGCTGTTTTTT
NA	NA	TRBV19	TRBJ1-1	CASGTPEAFF	TGTGCCAGTGGGACTCCCGAAGCTTTCTTT
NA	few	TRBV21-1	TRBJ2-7	CASSEWGRDKTPSRDEQYF	TGTGCCAGCAGCGAGTGGGGCCGGGACAAGACCCCTTCGCGGGACGAGCAGTACTTC
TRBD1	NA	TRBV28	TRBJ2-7	CASSPGQGEFYEQYF	TGTGCCAGCAGTCCCGGACAGGGAGAGTTCTACGAGCAGTACTTC
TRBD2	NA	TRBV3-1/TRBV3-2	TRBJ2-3	CASSPDPTSGKSTDTQYF	TGTGCCAGCAGCCCCGATCCTACTAGCGGCAAAAGCACAGATACGCAGTATTTT
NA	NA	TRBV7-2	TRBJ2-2	CASSPSGELFF	TGTGCCAGCAGCCCTTCCGGGGAGCTGTTTTTT
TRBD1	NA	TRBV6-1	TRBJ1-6	CASSGDRVGNSPLHF	TGTGCCAGCAGTGGAGACAGGGTGGGTAATTCACCCCTCCACTTT
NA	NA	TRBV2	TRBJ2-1	CASSVGSSYNEQFF	TGTGCCAGCAGTGTCGGGAGCTCCTACAATGAGCAGTTCTTC
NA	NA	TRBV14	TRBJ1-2	CASSPGGYGYTF	TGTGCCAGCAGCCCTGGAGGCTATGGCTACACCTTC
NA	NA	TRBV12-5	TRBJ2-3	CASGLVHLTGRADTQYF	TGTGCTAGTGGTTTGGTACACTTAACAGGGCGAGCAGATACGCAGTATTTT
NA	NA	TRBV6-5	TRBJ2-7	CASSPVGASYEQYF	TGTGCCAGCAGTCCGGTTGGGGCTTCCTACGAGCAGTACTTC
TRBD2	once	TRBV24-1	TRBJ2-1	CATSEARTSGRLGRGEQFF	TGTGCCACCAGTGAAGCCCGGACTAGCGGGAGGTTAGGGCGTGGTGAGCAGTTCTTC
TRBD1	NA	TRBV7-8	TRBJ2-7	CASSYPGQGREQYF	TGTGCCAGCAGTTACCCGGGACAGGGACGCGAGCAGTACTTC
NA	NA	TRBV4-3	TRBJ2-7	CASSQVKFAYEQYF	TGCGCCAGCAGCCAAGTTAAATTTGCCTACGAGCAGTACTTC
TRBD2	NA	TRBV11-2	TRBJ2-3	CASSLGGGRTDTQYF	TGTGCCAGCAGCTTAGGGGGGGGACGCACAGATACGCAGTATTTT
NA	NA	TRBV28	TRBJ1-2	CASSTGVSNYGYTF	TGTGCCAGCAGTACCGGGGTTTCTAACTATGGCTACACCTTC
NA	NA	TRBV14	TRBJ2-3	CASSLTSGSPGDTQYF	TGTGCCAGCAGCCTCACATCGGGTTCCCCTGGGGATACGCAGTATTTT
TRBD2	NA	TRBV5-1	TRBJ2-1	CASSFAGGPYNEQFF	TGCGCCAGCAGCTTTGCGGGAGGGCCCTACAATGAGCAGTTCTTC
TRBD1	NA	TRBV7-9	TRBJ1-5	CASSSGTVSQPQHF	TGTGCCAGCAGTTCCGGGACAGTAAGTCAGCCCCAGCATTTT
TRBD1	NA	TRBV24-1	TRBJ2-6	CATSDKQGAPTGANVLTF	TGTGCCACCAGTGATAAACAGGGGGCGCCTACCGGGGCCAACGTCCTGACTTTC
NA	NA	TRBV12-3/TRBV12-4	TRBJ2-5	CASSSPRQETQYF	TGTGCCAGCAGTTCCCCGCGGCAAGAGACCCAGTACTTC
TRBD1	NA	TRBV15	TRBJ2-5	CATSRAKWTGQETQYF	TGTGCCACCAGCAGAGCCAAATGGACAGGGCAAGAGACCCAGTACTTC
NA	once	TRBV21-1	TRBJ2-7	CASSKAVLDRGAEQYF	TGTGCCAGCAGCAAAGCCGTATTGGACAGGGGGGCGGAGCAGTACTTC
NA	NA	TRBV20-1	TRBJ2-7	CSASSRRNEQYF	TGCAGTGCTAGTAGTCGGCGGAACGAGCAGTACTTC
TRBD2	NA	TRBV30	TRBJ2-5	CAWTGGRETQYF	TGTGCCTGGACGGGAGGTCGGGAGACCCAGTACTTC
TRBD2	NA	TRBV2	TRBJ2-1	CASSPWGAGVMFEQFF	TGTGCCAGCAGCCCCTGGGGAGCGGGAGTGATGTTTGAGCAGTTCTTC
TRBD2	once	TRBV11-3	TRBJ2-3	CASSPGTSGRGTDTQYF	TGTGCCAGCAGCCCCGGGACTAGCGGGAGGGGAACAGATACGCAGTATTTT
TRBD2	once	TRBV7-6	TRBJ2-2	CASSLPSGGSGELFF	TGTGCCAGCAGCTTACCTAGCGGGGGATCCGGGGAGCTGTTTTTT
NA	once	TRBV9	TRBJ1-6	CASSPRPGSPLHF	TGTGCCAGCAGCCCCAGACCGGGGTCACCCCTCCACTTT
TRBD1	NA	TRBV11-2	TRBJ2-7	CASRAQGAAYEQYF	TGTGCCAGCAGGGCTCAGGGGGCAGCCTACGAGCAGTACTTC
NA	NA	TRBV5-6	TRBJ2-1	CASSQDSYNEQFF	TGTGCCAGCAGCCAGGACAGTTACAATGAGCAGTTCTTC
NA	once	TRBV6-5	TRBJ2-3	CASSYSVTDTQYF	TGTGCCAGCAGTTACTCCGTTACAGATACGCAGTATTTT
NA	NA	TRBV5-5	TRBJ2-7	CASSLDVGGSYEQYF	TGTGCCAGCAGCTTGGATGTGGGAGGCTCCTACGAGCAGTACTTC
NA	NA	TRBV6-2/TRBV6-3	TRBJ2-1	CASSYPRQEPYNEQFF	TGTGCCAGCAGTTACCCCCGACAGGAACCCTACAATGAGCAGTTCTTC
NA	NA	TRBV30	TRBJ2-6	CAWSVGGGANVLTF	TGTGCCTGGAGTGTAGGGGGAGGGGCCAACGTCCTGACTTTC
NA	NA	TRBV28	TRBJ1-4	CASSSPMGSRGEKLFF	TGTGCCAGCAGCTCCCCAATGGGGAGCAGGGGTGAAAAACTGTTTTTT
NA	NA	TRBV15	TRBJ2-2	CATSRDPRAGELFF	TGTGCCACCAGCAGAGACCCCAGGGCGGGGGAGCTGTTTTTT
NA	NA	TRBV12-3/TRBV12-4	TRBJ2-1	CASSQGLPREQFF	TGTGCCAGCAGTCAAGGACTCCCGAGGGAGCAGTTCTTC
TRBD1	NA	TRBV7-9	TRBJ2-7	CASSGQGASYEQYF	TGTGCCAGCAGCGGACAGGGGGCATCCTACGAGCAGTACTTC